The next 25 T cell receptor beta chains were all read from a single sample in a study of molecular identifiers for immune sequencing clone quantification. Using its own MiXCR run on the PCR reads, TCRdb lists one record per CDR3 protein. Among around 89,000 distinct CDR3 sequences listed, roughly 19% were seen once. The sample was naive CD8+ T cells from blood, with Jurkat cell RNA spiked in. Documented subset: FACS-sorted CD8+CD4-CCR7+CD45RA+ naive T cells. Receptors were obtained from a human donor in good health. Some libraries in this study had Jurkat cell RNA spiked in.

This clonotype has a count of ten or more. The V call is TRBV4-3, the J call TRBJ2-1; tentative D call: TRBD1 (5 bases). Germline lookup yields CDR1 LGHNA and CDR2 YSLEER. This CDR3 is 14 amino acids long. The V end was cut by 0 bases, the J end by 5 bases, with 8 bases between. CDR3 in amino acids: CASSQEFRDNEQFF. The CDR3 region has the DNA TGCGCCAGCAGCCAAGAGTTCAGGGACAATGAGCAGTTCTTC.

The V call is TRBV7-9, the J call TRBJ2-1, with D perhaps matching TRBD1 or TRBD2 (5 bases each). Germline V gene data show CDR1 as SEHNR and CDR2 as FQNEAQ (reference sequence). CDR3 length equals 12 residues. The V gene lost 8 bases and the J gene lost 10 bases, with 15 bases spanning the gap. This CDR3 is CASGSTGREQFF. The CDR3 coding sequence is TGTGCCAGCGGGAGCACAGGAAGGGAGCAGTTCTTC.

This clonotype was recorded at least ten times. The J gene is TRBJ1-1, the V gene TRBV20-1; D not certain. Germline V gene data show CDR1 as DFQATT and CDR2 as SNEGSKA (reference sequence). Trimming shortened V by 0 bases and J by 3 bases, and 11 bases separated the two germline ends. The CDR3 spans 14 residues. The chain's CDR3 is CSARDPGEYTEAFF. CDR3 in DNA: TGCAGTGCTAGAGATCCAGGAGAATACACTGAAGCTTTCTTT.

To note about this clonotype: A much larger clone differs from this one at a single base, so this may be a read error. The V and J genes are TRBV20-1 and TRBJ1-3; D unclear. The CDR3 totals 13 residues. Germline V gene sequence: CDR1 DFQATT, CDR2 SNEGSKA (reference sequence). CDR3 loop: CSAGDMGGNTIYF. In nucleotides, the CDR3 is TGCAGTGCTGGAGATATGGGGGGAAACACCATATATTTT.

This clonotype was counted ten times or more. This chain joins TRBV11-3 and TRBJ1-5; D may be TRBD1 (5 bases). V shed 5 bases and J shed 6 bases, with 17 bases lying between them. The CDR3 totals 15 residues. Germline lookup yields CDR1 SGHNT and CDR2 YENEEA. The DNA of the CDR3 is TGTGCCAGCAGCCATGGTCAGGGTAGGGGTCAGCCCCAGCATTTT. It encodes CASSHGQGRGQPQHF.

This clonotype appeared a few times. The chain links TRBV3-1 to TRBJ2-7; TRBD1 agrees at 9 bases. V lost 2 bases and J lost 4; bases outside the gene matches: 9. This CDR3 has 16 amino acids. Germline CDR1 LGHDT, CDR2 YNNKEL (reference sequence). The CDR3 DNA sequence: TGTGCCAGCAGCCAATCCTACAGGGGGCGAAATTACGAGCAGTACTTC. Translated, it gives CASSQSYRGRNYEQYF.

The chain couples TRBV7-9 to TRBJ2-1; TRBD2 matches 8 bases. Germline V gene data show CDR1 as SEHNR and CDR2 as FQNEAQ (reference sequence). V trimming: 4 bases; J trimming: 7 bases; junction bases outside the gene matches: 9. This CDR3 comprises 15 residues. CDR3 region: CASSSRRTSLNEQFF. CDR3 sequence (DNA): TGTGCCAGCAGCTCCCGCCGGACTAGCCTTAATGAGCAGTTCTTC.

This clonotype was seen only a few times. An end of the junction does not agree with germline; a read error may underlie this. This chain connects TRBV7-9 to TRBJ2-7; 10 nucleotides agree with TRBD1. CDR3 size: 15 residues. In germline, CDR1 is SEHNR, CDR2 FQNEAQ (reference sequence). Here the CDR3 DNA reads TGTGCCAGCAGCTTAACGGGACAGGGGACGAACGAGCAGCACTTC. Its translation: CASSLTGQGTNEQHF.

For this clonotype: It may be a read error: a sequence one base away is much more abundant. The V gene is TRBV10-2, the J gene TRBJ1-6, with TRBD1 as a possible D gene (5 bases). V lost 11 bases and J lost 10, with 21 bases in between. This CDR3 contains 14 residues. The germline V gene encodes CDR1 WSHSY and CDR2 SAAADI. For the CDR3, the DNA is TGCGCCTCATTCAACGGGCAGGGTTTGTCACCCCTCCACTTT. This codes for CASFNGQGLSPLHF.

This clonotype was seen more than once but under ten times. The chain has TRBV27 and TRBJ1-1, with unresolved D. Germline V gene sequence: CDR1 MNHEY, CDR2 SMNVEV (reference sequence). The V and J ends lost 2 bases and 4 bases respectively, with 11 bases between them. The CDR3 sequence is 14 residues long. DNA of the CDR3: TGTGCCAGCAGTTTAAGGGCAGGCGCCACTGAAGCTTTCTTT. Translated, it gives CASSLRAGATEAFF.

This clonotype was seen repeatedly, ten times or more. V usage is TRBV29-1 and J usage is TRBJ1-1; the D is unclear. Germline V gene data show CDR1 as SQVTM and CDR2 as ANQGSEA. V was shortened by 4 bases and J by 0 bases, with 9 bases between the two germline ends. This CDR3 spans 13 amino acids. The CDR3 loop is CSVGGRMNTEAFF. CDR3 sequence (DNA): TGCAGCGTTGGAGGGCGTATGAACACTGAAGCTTTCTTT.

A note on this clonotype: A much larger clone lies a single base off, so this may be a read error. The CDR3 protein is CASGLAGELLF. In DNA, the CDR3 is TGTGCCAGCGGTCTCGCCGGGGAGCTGCTTTTT. The chain has TRBV27 and TRBJ2-2; D may be TRBD2 (5 bases). The CDR3 is made up of 11 amino acids. The germline V gene encodes CDR1 MNHEY and CDR2 SMNVEV (reference sequence).

This clonotype was counted ten times or more. The chain uses TRBV28 and TRBJ1-1; 8 nucleotides line up with TRBD1. The CDR3 sequence is 16 residues long. Germline-derived CDR1 and CDR2 are MDHEN and SYDVKM. V trimming: 1 base; J trimming: 3 bases; junction bases outside the gene matches: 7. The CDR3 nucleotides are TGTGCCAGCAGTTTATCCCCGACAGGGGAGGACACTGAAGCTTTCTTT. As protein: CASSLSPTGEDTEAFF.

This clonotype was recorded many times. This sequence joins TRBV12-5 and TRBJ2-7; D gene unclear. V was pared by 7 bases and J by 0 bases, with 16 bases between. The V gene's germline CDR1 is LGHNT and CDR2 FRNRAP. CDR3 length equals 15 residues. The chain's CDR3 is CASASDGISSYEQYF. CDR3 DNA: TGTGCTAGTGCCTCCGACGGTATCAGCTCCTACGAGCAGTACTTC. Based on the CDR3 plus reference TRBV12-5 and TRBJ2-7, the full variable domain is DARVTQTPRHKVTEMGQEVTMRCQPILGHNTVFWYRQTMMQGLELLAYFRNRAPLDDSGMPKDRFSAEMPDATLATLKIQPSEPRDSAVYFCASASDGISSYEQYFGPGTRLTVT.

In this sample, this clonotype turned up many times. This chain uses TRBV4-3 with TRBJ1-1; TRBD1 agrees at 7 bases. Germline lookup yields CDR1 LGHNA and CDR2 YSLEER. Losses at the gene ends were 4 bases for V and 0 bases for J; bases not matched to a gene: 2. The CDR3 covers 14 residues. The CDR3 DNA follows: TGCGCCAGCAGCCCGGGACAGCTGAACACTGAAGCTTTCTTT. Translated, it gives CASSPGQLNTEAFF.

In the case of this clonotype: This may stem from a read error, because a much larger clone lies one nucleotide away. The genes are TRBV3-1 and TRBJ2-1; 11 nucleotides align to TRBD2. CDR3 size: 17 residues. Per the germline V gene, CDR1 is LGHDT and CDR2 is YNNKEL (reference sequence). The CDR3 reads CASRRLAGPESYDEQLF. The DNA for the CDR3 is TGTGCCAGCCGGCGACTAGCGGGGCCGGAATCCTACGATGAGCAGCTCTTC.

This clonotype was detected ten times or more. The V gene is TRBV2, the J gene TRBJ2-6; no definite D call. The CDR3 totals 15 residues. Germline CDR1 reads SNHLY; CDR2 reads FYNNEI. Trimming took 8 bases from V and 0 from J, leaving 11 bases between them. CDR3 in amino acids: CASGADLSGANVLTF. Here the CDR3 DNA reads TGTGCCAGCGGCGCAGACCTCTCTGGGGCCAACGTCCTGACTTTC.

This clonotype occurred many times. This chain links TRBV5-1 with TRBJ2-3, with TRBD1 as a possible D gene (6 bases). V was cut by 0 bases and J by 4 bases, with 18 bases left in between. Germline-derived CDR1 and CDR2 are SGHRS and YFSETQ. The CDR3 sequence is 17 residues long. The DNA for the CDR3 is TGCGCCAGCAGCTTGGGTACAGGGTCATTTTCCGCAGATACGCAGTATTTT. Translated, it gives CASSLGTGSFSADTQYF.

Concerning this clonotype: A read error may explain this, as a much larger clone is one base away. This chain joins TRBV7-9 and TRBJ1-1; D uncertain. The CDR3 length is 14 residues. The germline V gene has CDR1 SEHNR and CDR2 FQNEAQ (reference sequence). The V gene lost 8 bases and the J gene lost 3 bases, with 16 bases spanning the gap. The CDR3 reads CASRPPGRDTEAFF. In DNA form, the CDR3 reads TGTGCCAGCCGCCCCCCCGGCCGAGACACTGAAGCTTTCTTT.

There are many counts of this clonotype. The chain employs TRBV7-8 and TRBJ1-6; 12 bases are a match to TRBD1. V shed 5 bases, J shed 2 bases, and the junction held 10 bases outside the gene matches. This CDR3 region has 19 residues. The germline CDR1 and CDR2 sequences are SGHVS and FQNEAQ. This CDR3 reads CASSHRDRGLRTYNSPLHF. For the CDR3, the DNA is TGTGCCAGCAGCCACCGGGACAGGGGGCTCCGAACCTATAATTCACCCCTCCACTTT.

With regard to this clonotype: A much larger clone sits a single nucleotide away, making a read error possible. V is TRBV4-3 and J is TRBJ2-5; D uncertain. Germline V gene lookup returns CDR1 LGHNA and CDR2 YSLEER. The CDR3 runs 13 residues. Trimming cost V 0 bases and J 6 bases, with 8 bases left between them. In DNA, the CDR3 is TGCGCCAGCAGCCAAGATAGTTGGAAGACCCAGTACTTC. This gives the protein CASSQDSWKTQYF.

The table lists this clonotype with a count of one. A much larger clone sits a single nucleotide away, making a read error possible. The V gene is TRBV3-2, the J gene TRBJ2-6; the D call of TRBD1 is as the table states it, not checked on the DNA. TRBV3-2 is a pseudogene locus. There are 17 residues in the CDR3. CDR3 sequence: CASSPLMGAKVANVPTF. The CDR3 region has the DNA TGTGCCAGCAGCCCTCTTATGGGGGCCAAAGTGGCCAACGTCCCGACTTTC.

Points on this clonotype: Being one base from a much bigger clone, this may be a read error. The chain employs TRBV15 and TRBJ1-1, with unresolved D. Looked up from germline, CDR1 is LNHNV and CDR2 is YYDKDF (reference sequence). V lost 5 bases and J 3 bases, leaving 7 bases between the germline ends. The CDR3 runs to 12 residues. In DNA form, the CDR3 reads TGTGCCACCAGCGGCCAATACACTGAAGCTTTCTTT. This codes for CATSGQYTEAFF.

Ten or more counts support this clonotype. The V gene is TRBV28, the J gene TRBJ2-7; D is uncertain. Germline values: CDR1 MDHEN, CDR2 SYDVKM. The CDR3 is 12 amino acids. Trimming stripped 5 bases from V and 2 bases from J, with 7 bases between. The CDR3 DNA is TGTGCCAGCAGTCAAGGGCCCTACGAGCAGTACTTC. Protein product: CASSQGPYEQYF.

This clonotype has ten or more counts. The V gene is TRBV14, the J gene TRBJ2-7; possible D gene TRBD2, 5 bases. Germline CDR1 is SGHDN and CDR2 is FVKESK. This CDR3 comprises 14 residues. With 3 bases removed from V and 4 bases from J, the gap between germline ends came to 13 bases. The CDR3 nucleotides are TGTGCCAGCAGCCACCCCGAGGGCGAGTACGAGCAGTACTTC. Protein: CASSHPEGEYEQYF.